This T cell receptor (beta chain) is drawn from a study of beta chain features in type 1 diabetes. Findings of the study overall: Using cDNA template may skew counts toward highly expressing activated cells.

This clone was observed a handful of times. Its antigen is not identified. Germline V gene sequence: CDR1 SGHNT, CDR2 YYREEE (reference sequence). CDR3 length: 15 amino acids. V was shortened by 4 bases and J by 7 bases, with 17 bases between the two germline ends. Every bit of the isolated RNA underwent reverse transcription, so sequencing read expressed TCRB transcripts. TCRdb keeps only in-frame clones here, not all; method: immunoSEQ multiplex PCR. The repertoire includes almost 350,000 clones, less than 9.5% of them detected once, and more than 0.4% sits in the top ten. The chain combines TRBV5-4 with TRBJ2-2; no clear D gene. The source of this sequence is a woman aged 18-29 years in good health. Sequenced material: central memory CD4+ T cells from blood. This CDR3 is CASSQVSPRDGELFF. For the CDR3, the DNA is TGTGCCAGCAGCCAAGTATCTCCCCGTGACGGGGAGCTGTTTTTT.